This T cell receptor (beta chain) was captured by sequencing in a study of cytomegalovirus exposure and HLA in healthy donors. Study-level points and caveats: Sequencing likely generated an artifact that appeared as a cluster of highly shared sequence variants. The authors later linked a missense DCLRE1C variant to TCR beta V- and J-gene trimming.

Vbeta (60) and Jbeta (13) primers were used in the PCR. The table came from immunoSEQ multiplex PCR; TCRdb's copy has only in-frame clones and leaves some out. This repertoire shows roughly 160,000 clones, approximately 71% found once; its top ten account for over 1.2%. Comments on this clone: Antigen unknown.

Everyone who donated was a healthy bone marrow donor. V shed 6 bases and J shed 8 bases, with 19 bases lying between them. This CDR3 spans 14 amino acids. Germline-derived CDR1 and CDR2 are KGHSH and LQKENI. The chain uses TRBV18 and TRBJ1-2; D uncertain. The sequenced material came from PBMCs. This TCR was recovered from a girl aged 10 to 17 in good health and CMV-seronegative. The CDR3 bases are TGTGCCAGCTCTCTCTCCTCAGGTGCGGGGGGCTACACCTTC. Translation: CASSLSSGAGGYTF.